Below, one TCR beta chain is given with its context. The method was immunoSEQ multiplex PCR; TCRdb's version includes in-frame clones alone and lacks a portion of them. The table includes under 150,000 clones, 94% detected once. The data derive from a study of brain T cells in children with intractable seizures. The receptor was isolated from a boy in the first two years of life with hemimegalencephaly and intractable seizures. This material consisted of peripheral blood, taken at surgery.

The CDR3 DNA follows: TGTGCCAGCAGCCAAGATTACGGGGCCAAGAACGAGCAGTACTTC. It translates to CASSQDYGAKNEQYF. V is TRBV3-1 (or the pseudogene TRBV3-2) and J is TRBJ2-7, with D perhaps TRBD1 or TRBD2 (5 bases each). The CDR3 length is 15 residues. V was clipped by 0 bases and J by 5 bases, with 14 bases between them. The germline V gene encodes CDR1 LGHDT and CDR2 YNNKEL (reference sequence).